The rows below give T cell receptor beta chains drawn from one sample of a study of OX40 agonist ivuxolimab in advanced cancers. TCRdb keeps only in-frame clones here, not all; method: immunoSEQ multiplex PCR. This table has about 67,000 clones, about 90% appearing once. Specimen: CD4+ or CD8+ T cells sorted from blood, collected in a trial of the OX40 agonist ivuxolimab. These receptors came from an adult with an advanced solid tumor such as melanoma, head and neck, liver or kidney cancer. Both conserved end residues are part of each CDR3. Each record gives: J gene, V gene, D gene, clone size, CDR3 DNA, CDR3 protein. The D gene is left open where the match is weak. Rows may omit the clone size; those that give it use once, few, many or a size class.

J: TRBJ2-1; V: TRBV9; D: TRBD2; size: .; DNA: TGTGCCAGCAGCGTAGGGGCTAGCGGGAGTTCGGACAATGAGCAGTTCTTC; CDR3: CASSVGASGSSDNEQFF
J: TRBJ1-1; V: TRBV9; D: TRBD1; size: .; DNA: TGTGCCAGCAGCGTAGGCAGGGGGCCCGGCACTGAAGCTTTCTTT; CDR3: CASSVGRGPGTEAFF
J: TRBJ2-7; V: TRBV28; D: .; size: .; DNA: TGTGCCAGCAGTTTAGTACGGGAGAACGAGCAGTACTTC; CDR3: CASSLVRENEQYF
J: TRBJ2-7; V: TRBV10-3; D: TRBD2; size: .; DNA: TGTGCCATCAGACCCGGGACTAGCGGGAGACGGTCCTACGAGCAGTACTTC; CDR3: CAIRPGTSGRRSYEQYF
J: TRBJ1-2; V: TRBV28; D: TRBD1; size: .; DNA: TGTGCCAGCAGTGACAGGGGTCCCTATGGCTACACCTTC; CDR3: CASSDRGPYGYTF
J: TRBJ2-3; V: TRBV19; D: .; size: few; DNA: TGTGCCAGTAGTGGAGACAAGACAGATACGCAGTATTTT; CDR3: CASSGDKTDTQYF
J: TRBJ2-2; V: TRBV21-1; D: .; size: .; DNA: TGTGCCATCCGGACAGGGGAGAACACCGGGGAGCTGTTTTTT; CDR3: CAIRTGENTGELFF
J: TRBJ1-5; V: TRBV4-1; D: .; size: once; DNA: TGCGCCAGCAGCCTCGCCGACGGGGATCAGCCCCAGCATTTT; CDR3: CASSLADGDQPQHF
J: TRBJ2-6; V: TRBV25-1; D: .; size: .; DNA: TGTGCCAGCAGTGATCCCGGAGGCACCGGGGCCAACGTCCTGACTTTC; CDR3: CASSDPGGTGANVLTF
J: TRBJ1-2; V: TRBV5-1; D: .; size: .; DNA: TGCGCCAGCAGCTCCTCAGGGGAAGGTGGCTACACCTTC; CDR3: CASSSSGEGGYTF
J: TRBJ1-5; V: TRBV5-6; D: .; size: .; DNA: TGTGCCAGCAGTTCGCAGGGTGATCAGCCCCAGCATTTT; CDR3: CASSSQGDQPQHF
J: TRBJ2-7; V: TRBV30; D: .; size: .; DNA: TGTGCCTGGAGGCGCCAGAGGGGCGAGCAGTACTTC; CDR3: CAWRRQRGEQYF
J: TRBJ2-1; V: TRBV27; D: TRBD1; size: .; DNA: TGTGCCAGCCTAGGGACAGGGCGGGTCAATGAGCAGTTCTTC; CDR3: CASLGTGRVNEQFF
J: TRBJ2-7; V: TRBV19; D: .; size: .; DNA: TGTGCCAGTAGTACCGGTTCTGGGATCAAGCAGTACTTC; CDR3: CASSTGSGIKQYF
J: TRBJ2-2; V: TRBV14; D: .; size: once; DNA: TGTGCCAGCAGCCAAGATGGGGCTCGGACCGGGGAGCTGTTTTTT; CDR3: CASSQDGARTGELFF
J: TRBJ1-6; V: TRBV14; D: .; size: .; DNA: TGTGCCAGCAGCCCCCGGGACATATATAATTCACCCCTCCACTTT; CDR3: CASSPRDIYNSPLHF
J: TRBJ2-7; V: TRBV10-2; D: TRBD2; size: .; DNA: TGCGCCAGCAGTGAGAATAGCGGGAGGGCCTACGAGCAGTACTTC; CDR3: CASSENSGRAYEQYF
J: TRBJ2-7; V: TRBV18; D: TRBD2; size: .; DNA: TGTGCCAGCTCCCCGCTAGCGGGAATATACGAGCAGTACTTC; CDR3: CASSPLAGIYEQYF
J: TRBJ2-7; V: TRBV6-5; D: TRBD2; size: few; DNA: TGTGCCAGCAGTGCGGAGACTAGCGGGAGAGGCGAGCAGTACTTC; CDR3: CASSAETSGRGEQYF
J: TRBJ1-3; V: TRBV15; D: TRBD1; size: .; DNA: TGTGCCACCAGCGAGGGACAGACCTCTGGAAACACCATATATTTT; CDR3: CATSEGQTSGNTIYF
J: TRBJ1-2; V: TRBV2; D: .; size: .; DNA: TGTGCCAGCACTCCCGGCCCGAGCTCTTATGGCTACACCTTC; CDR3: CASTPGPSSYGYTF
J: TRBJ1-1; V: TRBV28; D: .; size: once; DNA: TGTGCCAGCAGTGGCGGACAGATGAACACTGAAGCTTTCTTT; CDR3: CASSGGQMNTEAFF
J: TRBJ2-7; V: TRBV6-1; D: .; size: .; DNA: TGTGCCAGCAGCACGAGCTCCTACGAGCAGTACTTC; CDR3: CASSTSSYEQYF
J: TRBJ2-1; V: TRBV19; D: TRBD2; size: .; DNA: TGTGCCAGTAGTCTTGGGGCTAGCGGGGTGCTTCCTTACATAAATGAGCAGTTCTTC; CDR3: CASSLGASGVLPYINEQFF
J: TRBJ1-4; V: TRBV6-4; D: .; size: .; DNA: TGTGCCAGCAGTGAAGGGTCGGGCGAAAAACTGTTTTTT; CDR3: CASSEGSGEKLFF
J: TRBJ2-2; V: TRBV5-1; D: .; size: .; DNA: TGCGCCAGCAGCCTCAGCGACGGGGAGCTGTTTTTT; CDR3: CASSLSDGELFF
J: TRBJ2-5; V: TRBV20-1; D: .; size: .; DNA: TGCAGTGCTAAGTGGCAAGAGACCCAGTACTTC; CDR3: CSAKWQETQYF